The 10 T cell receptor beta chains reported below all come from one sample, sequenced in a study of control samples from healthy donors and cancer patients. Sequencing was performed with immunoSEQ multiplex PCR; in TCRdb, only in-frame clones are kept and a portion is missing. The sample contains tens of thousands of clones, approximately 90% of which appear only once. Sequencing used blood. These receptors all stem from a man between 50 and 59 years old in good health.

The CDR3 DNA sequence: TGCAGTGCTAGTCCACAGGGGGGCGGGCTAGCGGGGGGCCGCTCCTACAATGAGCAGTTCTTC. This codes for CSASPQGGGLAGGRSYNEQFF. V and J are TRBV20-1 and TRBJ2-1, with TRBD2 matching 11 bases. V shed 3 bases, J shed 0 bases, and the junction held 19 bases outside the gene matches. The CDR3 loop spans 21 amino acids. Germline CDR1 reads DFQATT; CDR2 reads SNEGSKA (reference sequence).

This clone was detected once. The chain couples TRBV11-3 to TRBJ2-2; the D is unclear. The CDR3 has 14 residues. Germline V lookup: CDR1 SGHNT, CDR2 YENEEA. Deletions cut 3 bases from V and 9 bases from J, with 14 bases between. CDR3 in DNA: TGTGCCAGCAGCTTGGATAGGACGGGCCGGGAGCTGTTTTTT. This codes for CASSLDRTGRELFF.

This chain uses TRBV6-6 with TRBJ2-7; D is unresolved. This CDR3 region has 11 residues. V was cut by 3 bases and J by 6 bases, with 6 bases left in between. In germline, CDR1 is MNHNY, CDR2 SVGAGI (reference sequence). The CDR3 region is CASSYLVEQYF. CDR3 bases: TGTGCCAGCAGTTATTTAGTCGAGCAGTACTTC.

The CDR3 sequence is CASSSGNNSPLHF. In nucleotides, the CDR3 is TGTGCCAGCAGCTCAGGGAATAATTCACCCCTCCACTTT. The chain uses TRBV11-3 and TRBJ1-6, with a weak D call TRBD1 (5 bases). Trimming removed 4 bases at V and 5 bases at J, with 6 bases between. This CDR3 has 13 amino acids. Germline V lookup: CDR1 SGHNT, CDR2 YENEEA.

The DNA of the CDR3 is TGTGCCAGCAGCCAAGGCCCCGGGGGATTAGCCAAAAACATTCAGTACTTC. Protein product: CASSQGPGGLAKNIQYF. This chain joins TRBV3-1 (or the pseudogene TRBV3-2) and TRBJ2-4; weak D call: TRBD2 (6 bases). Trimming cost V 1 base and J 0 bases, with 13 bases left between them. In germline, CDR1 is LGHDT, CDR2 YNNKEL (reference sequence). This CDR3 contains 17 residues.

CDR3 protein: CAWRDREYGYTF. The CDR3 DNA sequence: TGTGCCTGGAGGGACAGGGAGTATGGCTACACCTTC. The genes are TRBV30 and TRBJ1-2; 8 bases fit TRBD1. With V trimmed by 3 bases and J by 5 bases, 2 bases remained unmatched. The CDR3 contains 12 residues. Germline V gene lookup returns CDR1 GTSNPN and CDR2 SVGIG (reference sequence).

The genes are TRBV14 and TRBJ1-6; D possibly corresponds to TRBD1 (6 bases). Germline lookup yields CDR1 SGHDN and CDR2 FVKESK. The CDR3 extends over 14 amino acids. Trimming stripped 1 base from V and 7 bases from J, with 8 bases between. CDR3 nucleotides: TGTGCCAGCAGCCAAGGGACAGCAAATTCACCCCTCCACTTT. Translated, it gives CASSQGTANSPLHF. The whole variable domain, remainder taken from reference TRBV14 and TRBJ1-6, is EAGVTQFPSHSVIEKGQTVTLRCDPISGHDNLYWYRRVMGKEIKFLLHFVKESKQDESGMPNNRFLAERTGGTYSTLKVQPAELEDSGVYFCASSQGTANSPLHFGNGTRLTVT.

CDR3 sequence: CASSYNGGTGGYTF. The DNA of the CDR3 is TGTGCCAGCAGCTATAACGGGGGAACGGGGGGCTACACCTTC. The chain uses TRBV27 and TRBJ1-2; D is possibly TRBD1 (5 bases). This CDR3 region has 14 residues. Trimming cost V 6 bases and J 8 bases, with 19 bases left between them. Germline lookup yields CDR1 MNHEY and CDR2 SMNVEV (reference sequence).

The chain employs TRBV12-1 and TRBJ2-7; the DNA was not compared with TRBD1, the D call given in the table. TRBV12-1 is deemed a pseudogene. This CDR3 is 15 amino acids long. CDR3 nucleotides: TGTGCCAGCAGCCCCAGGGGGACAGGGTCCCACGAGCAGTACTTC. Translated, it gives CASSPRGTGSHEQYF.

J is TRBJ2-5 and V is TRBV27, with TRBD1 matching over 7 bases. The V and J ends lost 2 bases and 5 bases, in that order; junction bases with no gene match: 2. The CDR3 contains 13 residues. Germline V CDR1 and CDR2: MNHEY, SMNVEV (reference sequence). In DNA form, the CDR3 reads TGTGCCAGCAGTTTAACAGGGGTTGAGACCCAGTACTTC. As protein: CASSLTGVETQYF.